The following is a TCR beta chain sequence with its context. Per the authors' pipeline: Reference gene primer amplification gave estimated nucleated cell counts. The method was immunoSEQ multiplex PCR; TCRdb's version includes in-frame clones alone and lacks a portion of them. V and J calls plus clone size are reproduced from that table; the DNA served to infer D and trimming. Of 140,000 to 150,000 clones listed, 70% to 90% are singletons. The CDR3 covers 14 residues. Germline CDR1 and CDR2: MGHRA and YSYEKL. V lost 1 base and J lost 10, with 11 bases in between. The sample originates from a study of blood T cell repertoires in COVID-19. About the research overall: Sample material is recorded as cDNA or gDNA derived from T cells, B-cell-depleted T cells, or PBMCs.

This chain links TRBV4-1 with TRBJ1-6, with D tentatively TRBD1 (5 bases). Sequenced sample: peripheral blood. The TCR sequence derives from a man between 60 and 75 years old with active or convalescent COVID-19. CDR3: CASSQGRGDSPLHF. The CDR3 nucleotides read TGCGCCAGCAGCCAAGGGCGGGGGGACTCACCCCTCCACTTT.